The next 4 T cell receptor beta chains were all read from a single sample in a study of blood T cells in healthy people across ages. A second PCR of 7 to 11 cycles used a sample-barcoded 5' primer and a J-beta primer mix. TCRdb ran MiXCR on the 5' RACE reads and lists one entry per CDR3 protein. The table shows 850,000 to 1,000,000 distinct CDR3 sequences, with roughly 51% occurring only once. The sequenced material came from blood. These TCRs come from a woman aged 55-75 years in good health.

This chain connects TRBV19 to TRBJ1-2, with TRBD1 matching over 10 bases. Trimming cost V 5 bases and J 0 bases; bases outside gene matches: 6. This CDR3 region has 16 residues. Germline V gene sequence: CDR1 LNHDA, CDR2 SQIVND (reference sequence). CDR3 coding DNA: TGTGCCAGTAGTCCACGGACAGGGGGAACTAACTATGGCTACACCTTC. This codes for CASSPRTGGTNYGYTF.

This clonotype was recorded only once. A much larger clone differs by one base, so this may be a read error. The rearrangement joins TRBV29-1 to TRBJ2-5; D gene unclear. CDR3 length: 12 residues. Germline CDR1 SQVTM, CDR2 ANQGSEA. Trimming took off 3 bases at V and 0 bases at J, with 5 bases between the two ends. The CDR3 protein is CSVEQDQETQYF. The CDR3 DNA reads TGCAGCGTTGAGCAGGACCAAGAGACCCAGTACTTC.

This chain uses TRBV7-2 with TRBJ2-1; 8 nucleotides agree with TRBD2. The DNA end is a closer match to TRBJ2-7, so the J assignment may be wrong. Germline lookup yields CDR1 SGHTA and CDR2 FQGNSA. The CDR3 loop spans 17 amino acids. The DNA for the CDR3 is TGTGCCAGCAGCTTAGTAGTAGCGGGGAGCTCCTACAATGAGCAGTACTTC. Its protein is CASSLVVAGSSYNEQYF.

The J gene is TRBJ2-5, the V gene TRBV2, with D possibly matching TRBD1 (6 bases). This CDR3 comprises 13 residues. The germline gives CDR1 SNHLY, CDR2 FYNNEI. The V and J ends lost 6 bases and 7 bases respectively, with 15 bases between them. This CDR3 reads CASSADRLRTQYF. CDR3 bases: TGTGCCAGCAGCGCGGACAGACTGCGGACCCAGTACTTC.